This T cell receptor beta chain was captured by sequencing in a study of shared clonotypes between healthy human individuals. This clone showed up just once. The antigen is undetermined. Study results and limitations: Several donors had around 5% of their naive CD4 clonotypes in common. Rarefaction curves obtained for sorted subsets showed sequencing incomplete despite large depth.

Recent acute infections and vaccinations were absent in the healthy HIV-negative adult donors. It was into CD45RA+ naive and CD45RA-negative memory subsets that the CD4+ cells were split. Data came from immunoSEQ multiplex PCR; TCRdb stores just in-frame clones and leaves some out. The repertoire holds about a million clones, with 60% to 85% as singletons. Specimen: memory CD4+ T cells sorted from blood. The subset was: CD45RA-negative fraction. This receptor was obtained from a man younger than 30 in good health.

The CDR3 DNA follows: TGTGCCAGCAGTTACAAGAGTCCGACGAACACCGGGGAGCTGTTTTTT. Residues: CASSYKSPTNTGELFF. This chain joins TRBV6-5 and TRBJ2-2; D gene uncertain. Between the trimmed V and J ends, which lost 2 bases and 0 bases, there was a span of 10 bases. This CDR3 comprises 16 residues. Per germline, CDR1 MNHEY and CDR2 SVGAGI.